These 21 T cell receptor beta chains were all obtained from the same sample, sequenced in a study of vaccination and CD4 T cells after COVID-19. Cultured CD4+ T-cell DNA underwent Oncomine TCR Beta short-read sequencing. One entry per CDR3 protein results from TCRdb running MiXCR on the PCR reads. The profile shows about 7,100 distinct CDR3 sequences, 35% to 55% of them singletons. As to treatment: roughly 10-day PBMC culture with coronavirus spike peptide pools or control peptides (ViraFEST assay). Gathered ahead of the COVID-19 pandemic (2011-2018) were the CD4+ T cells of the unexposed donor. These receptors are not linked to any known antigen. Sequenced input: CD4+ T cells from blood, cultured in vitro. The source is a human donor in good health.

The gene calls are TRBV12-3 or TRBV12-4 and TRBJ1-1; possibly TRBD1 for D (5 bases). The ends were cut back, 6 bases at V and 7 bases at J, with 18 bases in the middle. The CDR3 extends over 14 amino acids. The CDR3 coding sequence is TGTGCCAGCAGGGAACAGGCCGTCCGCAGTGAAGCTTTCTTT. Translated, it gives CASREQAVRSEAFF.

Only a few counts were recorded for this clonotype. The V gene is TRBV2, the J gene TRBJ1-5; TRBD1 matches 8 bases. There are 15 residues in the CDR3. Trimming took 2 bases from V and 3 from J; bases not matched to a gene: 3. CDR1 is SNHLY and CDR2 is FYNNEI in the germline V gene. CDR3 in DNA: TGTGCCAGCAGTGAATCGACAGGGGTCAATCAGCCCCAGCATTTT. This encodes CASSESTGVNQPQHF.

This clonotype was recorded a few times. The chain combines TRBV7-2 with TRBJ2-2, with a weak D call TRBD1 (5 bases). The germline gives CDR1 SGHTA, CDR2 FQGNSA. V lost 4 bases, J lost 5 bases, and 14 bases lay in between. The CDR3 extends over 15 amino acids. CDR3 sequence: CASSSSTRATGELFF. DNA of the CDR3: TGTGCCAGCAGCTCGTCGACCAGGGCAACCGGGGAGCTGTTTTTT. The complete variable domain, with remaining parts taken from reference TRBV7-2 and TRBJ2-2, reads GAGVSQSPSNKVTEKGKDVELRCDPISGHTALYWYRQSLGQGLEFLIYFQGNSAPDKSGLPSDRFSAERTGGSVSTLTIQRTQQEDSAVYLCASSSSTRATGELFFGEGSRLTVL.

This clonotype was found once. This chain joins TRBV2 and TRBJ2-1, with D unresolved. This CDR3 is built from 13 residues. V lost 2 bases and J 7 bases, leaving 9 bases between the germline ends. From germline, CDR1 is SNHLY and CDR2 FYNNEI. The CDR3 spells CASSEFVGNEQFF. The DNA of the CDR3 is TGTGCCAGCAGTGAATTTGTGGGGAATGAGCAGTTCTTC.

DNA for the CDR3: TGTGCCAGCAGTCCGAAGGGGACAGTCTACGAGCAGTACTTC. Translation gives CASSPKGTVYEQYF. This chain connects TRBV27 to TRBJ2-7; the match to TRBD1 covers 7 bases. J was trimmed by 3 bases and V by 5 bases; bases with no gene match: 7. Germline V gene data show CDR1 as MNHEY and CDR2 as SMNVEV (reference sequence). The CDR3 runs to 14 residues.

The chain combines TRBV6-1 with TRBJ1-5, with TRBD1 matching over 10 bases. The V gene's germline CDR1 is MNHNS and CDR2 SASEGT. V lost 8 bases and J lost 4; bases outside the gene matches: 2. There are 13 residues in the CDR3. The CDR3 DNA sequence: TGTGCCAGCGGGACAGGGGCTAATCAGCCCCAGCATTTT. It specifies CASGTGANQPQHF.

V is TRBV20-1 and J is TRBJ2-7; D not resolved. This CDR3 is 15 amino acids long. CDR1 is DFQATT, CDR2 SNEGSKA, per germline (reference sequence). V lost 2 bases and J 1 base, leaving 15 bases between the germline ends. This CDR3 is CSARSSGPMSYEQYF. The CDR3 coding sequence is TGCAGTGCTAGATCTTCAGGACCGATGTCCTACGAGCAGTACTTC.

This clonotype was seen a few times. The rearrangement links TRBV5-4 to TRBJ1-5; tentatively, D is TRBD1 (5 bases). The CDR3 sequence is 15 residues long. The V gene lost 0 bases and the J gene lost 4 bases, with 11 bases spanning the gap. CDR1 is SGHNT and CDR2 is YYREEE in the germline V gene (reference sequence). CDR3 nucleotides: TGTGCCAGCAGCTTGGATGGTCAGGGTAATCAGCCCCAGCATTTT. This sequence encodes CASSLDGQGNQPQHF.

The J gene is TRBJ1-4, the V gene TRBV20-1; a weak D match, TRBD1 (5 bases). Per germline, CDR1 DFQATT and CDR2 SNEGSKA (reference sequence). Between the trimmed V and J ends, which lost 6 bases and 8 bases, there was a span of 16 bases. The CDR3 totals 13 residues. CDR3 loop: CSALTGTREKLFF. In DNA, the CDR3 is TGCAGTGCCCTAACGGGGACGAGGGAAAAACTGTTTTTT.

This clonotype was observed a handful of times. The chain combines TRBV7-3 with TRBJ2-3; maybe TRBD2 (5 bases). Trimming took 2 bases from V and 4 from J, leaving 7 bases between them. The CDR3 covers 13 residues. Germline assignment: CDR1 SGHTA and CDR2 FQGTGA. For the CDR3, the DNA is TGTGCCAGCAGCTTAGGGGAGCCAGATACGCAGTATTTT. This translates into CASSLGEPDTQYF.

The chain couples TRBV2 to TRBJ1-2, with D possibly being TRBD1 (5 bases). V lost 7 bases, J lost 8 bases, and 11 bases lay in between. Germline V gene sequence: CDR1 SNHLY, CDR2 FYNNEI. This CDR3 region has 11 residues. The CDR3 region has the DNA TGTGCCAGCACGTTTCGGGACGGCTACACCTTC. Its protein is CASTFRDGYTF.

The CDR3 region is CASSPQLAGTDTQYF. The CDR3 DNA reads TGTGCCAGCAGCCCACAACTAGCGGGCACAGATACGCAGTATTTT. V and J are TRBV5-4 and TRBJ2-3; 8 bases map to TRBD2. V gave up 4 bases and J gave up 1 base; unmatched junction bases: 5. From germline, CDR1 is SGHNT and CDR2 YYREEE (reference sequence). CDR3 length equals 15 residues.

The chain recombines TRBV6-1 with TRBJ2-7; TRBD1 matches 7 bases. With V trimmed by 8 bases and J by 0 bases, 4 bases remained unmatched. CDR1 MNHNS and CDR2 SASEGT come from the germline V gene. The CDR3 extends over 13 amino acids. CDR3 region: CASRTGASYEQYF. The CDR3, as DNA: TGTGCCAGCCGAACAGGGGCCTCCTACGAGCAGTACTTC.

This clonotype came up a few times. The genes are TRBV11-2 and TRBJ2-5; tentatively, D is TRBD1 or TRBD2 (5 bases each). This CDR3 is built from 14 residues. The V end was cut by 4 bases, the J end by 3 bases, with 12 bases between. CDR1 and CDR2 (germline): SGHAT, FQNNGV. Here the CDR3 reads CASSSGTHEETQYF. CDR3 nucleotide sequence: TGTGCCAGCAGCTCCGGGACGCACGAAGAGACCCAGTACTTC.

This chain links TRBV5-1 with TRBJ1-1, with a tentative D call TRBD1 (5 bases). Germline loops: CDR1 SGHRS, CDR2 YFSETQ. V lost 4 bases and J lost 4, with 14 bases in between. The CDR3 length is 14 residues. CDR3 in DNA: TGCGCCAGCAGCCCCGACAGCCTGGGCACTGAAGCTTTCTTT. Translating it yields CASSPDSLGTEAFF.

The V and J genes are TRBV18 and TRBJ1-1; 7 bases line up with TRBD1. The CDR3 runs 16 residues. V lost 2 bases to trimming and J lost 10 bases; unmatched junction nucleotides: 16. CDR1 KGHSH and CDR2 LQKENI come from the germline V gene. CDR3 DNA sequence: TGTGCCAGCTCACCATCACAAGGGGGCGGTGGTTCTGGAGCTTTCTTT. This gives the protein CASSPSQGGGGSGAFF.

This clonotype showed up just a few times. The V gene is TRBV20-1, the J gene TRBJ2-3; 12 bases line up with TRBD2. The trim removed 5 bases at V and 6 bases at J, leaving 12 bases unmatched. This CDR3 has 16 residues. Germline V gives CDR1 DFQATT, CDR2 SNEGSKA (reference sequence). The CDR3 DNA sequence: TGCAGTGCTCACCTGACTAGCGGGGGATTTGAGGATACGCAGTATTTT. Its protein product is CSAHLTSGGFEDTQYF.

This clonotype was recorded a few times. V usage is TRBV20-1 and J usage is TRBJ1-2, with D perhaps matching TRBD1 (5 bases). V gave up 5 bases and J gave up 4 bases, with 20 bases separating them. CDR1 is DFQATT and CDR2 is SNEGSKA in the germline V gene (reference sequence). The length of the CDR3 is 15 residues. The CDR3 loop reads CSARTQGVVFYGYTF. The CDR3 nucleotides read TGCAGTGCTCGTACCCAGGGAGTAGTTTTCTATGGCTACACCTTC.

The J gene is TRBJ1-4, the V gene TRBV10-3; D not certain. The CDR3 has 12 residues. Germline CDR1 ENHRY, CDR2 SYGVKD. V gave up 4 bases and J gave up 7 bases, with 7 bases separating them. The CDR3 here is CAISVRGEKLFF. The CDR3, as DNA: TGTGCCATCAGTGTTCGGGGTGAAAAACTGTTTTTT.

The table lists this clonotype with a few counts. The DNA of the CDR3 is TGTGCCACCAGCCCTCGCAGCTACTCTGGAAACACCATATATTTT. Protein product: CATSPRSYSGNTIYF. The genes are TRBV15 and TRBJ1-3, with D unresolved. Trimming took 5 bases from V and 0 from J, leaving 11 bases between them. The CDR3 consists of 15 residues. The germline V gene encodes CDR1 LNHNV and CDR2 YYDKDF (reference sequence). The whole variable domain, filled in from reference TRBV15 and TRBJ1-3, reads DAMVIQNPRYQVTQFGKPVTLSCSQTLNHNVMYWYQQKSSQAPKLLFHYYDKDFNNEADTPDNFQSRRPNTSFCFLDIRSPGLGDTAMYLCATSPRSYSGNTIYFGEGSWLTVV.

This sequence joins TRBV12-5 and TRBJ1-2; D not resolved. The germline V and J ends were trimmed by 0 bases and 4 bases, with 9 bases remaining between them. Germline CDR1 and CDR2: LGHNT and FRNRAP. The CDR3 extends over 14 amino acids. The chain's CDR3 is CASGLVNTCYGYTF. CDR3 sequence (DNA): TGTGCTAGTGGTTTGGTAAATACATGCTATGGCTACACCTTC.